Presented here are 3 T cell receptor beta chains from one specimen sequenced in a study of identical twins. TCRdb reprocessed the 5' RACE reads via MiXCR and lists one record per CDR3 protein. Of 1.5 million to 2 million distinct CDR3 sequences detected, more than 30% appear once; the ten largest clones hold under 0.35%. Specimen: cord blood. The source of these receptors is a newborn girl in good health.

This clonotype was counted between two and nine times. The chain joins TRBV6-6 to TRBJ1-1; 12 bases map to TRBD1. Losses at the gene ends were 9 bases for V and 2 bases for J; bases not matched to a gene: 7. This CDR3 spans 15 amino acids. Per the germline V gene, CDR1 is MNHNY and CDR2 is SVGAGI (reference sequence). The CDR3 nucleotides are TGTGCCAGTTCCGGGACAGGGGGCGAAAACACTGAAGCTTTCTTT. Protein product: CASSGTGGENTEAFF.

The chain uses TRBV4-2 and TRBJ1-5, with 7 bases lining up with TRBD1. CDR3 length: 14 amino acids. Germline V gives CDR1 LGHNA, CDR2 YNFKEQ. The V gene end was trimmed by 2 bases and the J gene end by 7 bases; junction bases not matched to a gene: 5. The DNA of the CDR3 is TGTGCCAGCAGCCAACCTCGACAGGGCCAGCCCCAGCATTTT. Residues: CASSQPRQGQPQHF.

The CDR3 reads CASSLRTSGGTLGTDTQYF. DNA of the CDR3: TGCGCCAGCAGCCTACGGACTAGCGGGGGGACTCTAGGCACAGATACGCAGTATTTT. The genes are TRBV5-1 and TRBJ2-3; 14 bases are shared with TRBD2. Trimming removed 4 bases from V and 1 base from J; junction bases left unmatched: 11. Germline CDR1 and CDR2: SGHRS and YFSETQ. The CDR3 has 19 residues.